Shown below are 21 T cell receptor beta chains from a single sample sequenced in a study of T cell changes during pregnancy in multiple sclerosis. The repertoire was sequenced with immunoSEQ multiplex PCR; TCRdb's copy has only in-frame clones and lacks some. The top ten hold 7% of the sample, which has about 41,000 clones, 85% to 95% seen once. The starting material was CD8+ T cells from peripheral blood mononuclear cells, obtained in the third trimester of pregnancy. The receptors stem from a female donor with multiple sclerosis, enrolled in a pregnancy study.

J is TRBJ1-4 and V is TRBV2; 9 bases match TRBD1. Germline V CDR1 and CDR2: SNHLY, FYNNEI. The CDR3 runs to 14 residues. V lost 4 bases, J lost 7 bases, and 4 bases stayed unmatched. CDR3 amino acids: CASSGGTGLEKLFF. CDR3 DNA sequence: TGTGCCAGCAGTGGGGGGACAGGGCTTGAAAAACTGTTTTTT.

This chain connects TRBV27 to TRBJ2-3; 10 positions match TRBD2. The CDR3 spans 17 residues. Trimming at V came to 4 bases and at J to 1 base, leaving 8 bases not matched to a gene. The germline V gene encodes CDR1 MNHEY and CDR2 SMNVEV (reference sequence). Here the CDR3 DNA reads TGTGCCAGCAGTTACGGCGGACTAGCGGAGGGCACAGATACGCAGTATTTT. Amino acids: CASSYGGLAEGTDTQYF.

The gene calls are TRBV7-9 and TRBJ1-4; D unresolved. This CDR3 region has 15 residues. Trimming pared 4 bases from V and 5 bases from J, leaving 14 bases between. Germline CDR1 and CDR2: SEHNR and FQNEAQ (reference sequence). The CDR3 loop is CASSSYAEHNEKLFF. The CDR3 coding sequence is TGTGCCAGCAGCTCCTATGCGGAACACAATGAAAAACTGTTTTTT.

V usage is TRBV27 and J usage is TRBJ2-2, with D perhaps TRBD2 (5 bases). The germline gives CDR1 MNHEY, CDR2 SMNVEV (reference sequence). V shed 4 bases and J shed 1 base, with 7 bases lying between them. The CDR3 has 14 amino acids. CDR3 loop: CASSWERNTGELFF. The CDR3, as DNA: TGTGCCAGCAGTTGGGAGAGGAACACCGGGGAGCTGTTTTTT.

CDR3 sequence: CASSPTSGRAYEQYF. CDR3 sequence (DNA): TGTGCCAGTAGCCCAACTAGCGGGAGGGCCTACGAGCAGTACTTC. The gene calls are TRBV19 and TRBJ2-7; 13 bases fit TRBD2. The V gene end was trimmed by 6 bases and the J gene end by 2 bases; junction bases not matched to a gene: 4. This CDR3 contains 15 residues. Germline assignment: CDR1 LNHDA and CDR2 SQIVND (reference sequence). The whole variable domain, remainder taken from reference TRBV19 and TRBJ2-7, is DGGITQSPKYLFRKEGQNVTLSCEQNLNHDAMYWYRQDPGQGLRLIYYSQIVNDFQKGDIAEGYSVSREKKESFPLTVTSAQKNPTAFYLCASSPTSGRAYEQYFGPGTRLTVT.

The chain joins TRBV11-2 to TRBJ2-5, with 9 bases that match TRBD1. This CDR3 has 16 amino acids. V was pared by 1 base and J by 2 bases, with 5 bases of the junction left unmatched. Per germline, CDR1 SGHAT and CDR2 FQNNGV. CDR3 protein: CASSLGQGGLQETQYF. CDR3 DNA: TGTGCCAGCAGCTTAGGACAGGGGGGTTTACAAGAGACCCAGTACTTC.

The J gene is TRBJ1-1, the V gene TRBV5-4; weak D call: TRBD1 (5 bases). The CDR3 has 16 amino acids. V was cut by 2 bases and J by 5 bases, with 19 bases left in between. Germline CDR1 and CDR2: SGHNT and YYREEE (reference sequence). The CDR3 sequence is CASSFSTRGDRTEAFF. CDR3 nucleotide sequence: TGTGCCAGCAGCTTCAGTACACGGGGGGATCGAACTGAAGCTTTCTTT. Complete variable domain (other parts from reference TRBV5-4 and TRBJ1-1): ETGVTQSPTHLIKTRGQQVTLRCSSQSGHNTVSWYQQALGQGPQFIFQYYREEENGRGNFPPRFSGLQFPNYSSELNVNALELDDSALYLCASSFSTRGDRTEAFFGQGTRLTVV.

The rearrangement links TRBV15 to TRBJ1-2; no clear D gene. Trimming took off 0 bases at V and 5 bases at J, with 10 bases between the two ends. This CDR3 has 14 amino acids. CDR1 and CDR2 from the germline V gene are LNHNV and YYDKDF (reference sequence). CDR3 nucleotide sequence: TGTGCCACCAGCAGAGAGGGCCCCAGGTATGGCTACACCTTC. It encodes CATSREGPRYGYTF.

This clone came up once. The chain links TRBV5-6 to TRBJ2-3; D gene uncertain. Germline CDR1 is SGHDT and CDR2 is YYEEEE. Trimming left V 2 bases short and J 0 bases short, with 10 bases between. The CDR3 has 15 residues. As DNA, the CDR3 is TGTGCCAGCAGCTTACTAAAAGAGAGCACAGATACGCAGTATTTT. Translating gives CASSLLKESTDTQYF.

This clone was seen a single time. The CDR3 DNA reads as TGTGCCAGCAGTTTGCTTAGACAGGGGTCCTACGAGCAGTACTTC. Its translation: CASSLLRQGSYEQYF. The chain has TRBV28 and TRBJ2-7, with 8 bases aligning to TRBD1. The V gene's germline CDR1 is MDHEN and CDR2 SYDVKM. CDR3 size: 15 residues. The V gene end was trimmed by 3 bases and the J gene end by 1 base; junction bases not matched to a gene: 5.

V gene TRBV28 combines with J gene TRBJ1-2; 7 bases are shared with TRBD1. This CDR3 is 13 amino acids long. V lost 8 bases and J lost 4; bases outside the gene matches: 7. Germline V gene data show CDR1 as MDHEN and CDR2 as SYDVKM. The CDR3 region has the DNA TGTGCCAGCCGTGAACAGGGGAGCTATGGCTACACCTTC. Amino acid sequence: CASREQGSYGYTF.

This chain uses TRBV5-1 with TRBJ2-7; unclear D gene. V was cut by 1 base and J by 3 bases, with 14 bases left in between. CDR1 and CDR2 (germline): SGHRS, YFSETQ. This CDR3 is built from 15 residues. The DNA for the CDR3 is TGCGCCAGCAGCTTGTCAGGCAATTTCGACTACGAGCAGTACTTC. Translation: CASSLSGNFDYEQYF. The whole variable domain, filled in from reference TRBV5-1 and TRBJ2-7, reads KAGVTQTPRYLIKTRGQQVTLSCSPISGHRSVSWYQQTPGQGLQFLFEYFSETQRNKGNFPGRFSGRQFSNSRSEMNVSTLELGDSALYLCASSLSGNFDYEQYFGPGTRLTVT.

This chain connects TRBV28 to TRBJ2-6; 10 bases agree with TRBD1. Trimming at V came to 2 bases and at J to 0 bases, leaving 16 bases not matched to a gene. The CDR3 has 22 amino acids. CDR1 and CDR2 (germline): MDHEN, SYDVKM. In DNA form, the CDR3 reads TGTGCCAGCAGTTTAATCGGGACAGGGGAAGTAGAAAGCCACTCTGGGGCCAACGTCCTGACTTTC. It is translated as CASSLIGTGEVESHSGANVLTF. Full variable domain (remainder filled in from reference TRBV28 and TRBJ2-6): DVKVTQSSRYLVKRTGEKVFLECVQDMDHENMFWYRQDPGLGLRLIYFSYDVKMKEKGDIPEGYSVSREKKERFSLILESASTNQTSMYLCASSLIGTGEVESHSGANVLTFGAGSRLTVL.

The V gene is TRBV7-8, the J gene TRBJ1-2; D might be TRBD1 (6 bases). Germline loops: CDR1 SGHVS, CDR2 FQNEAQ. V dropped 5 bases and J dropped 5 bases, with 24 bases sitting between them. The CDR3 is made up of 17 amino acids. CDR3 residues: CASSQSLAGVVGYGYTF. The CDR3, as DNA: TGTGCCAGCAGCCAAAGTCTTGCAGGGGTTGTTGGGTATGGCTACACCTTC.

This clone has just one count. This chain connects TRBV19 to TRBJ2-2, with 7 bases that match TRBD2. Unmatched junction bases numbered 13, after V lost 3 bases and J lost 6 bases. Germline V gives CDR1 LNHDA, CDR2 SQIVND (reference sequence). This CDR3 has 17 residues. CDR3 sequence: CASSISPPSGSSGELFF. CDR3 coding DNA: TGTGCCAGTAGTATTTCCCCCCCTAGCGGCAGTTCCGGGGAGCTGTTTTTT.

In its sample, this clone was seen once. The CDR3 is CASSSRVAGEGDTQYF. The CDR3 nucleotides read TGTGCCAGCAGCAGTCGGGTAGCGGGAGAGGGAGATACGCAGTATTTT. This chain uses TRBV7-9 with TRBJ2-3, with 9 bases lining up with TRBD2. Per germline, CDR1 SEHNR and CDR2 FQNEAQ (reference sequence). The CDR3 spans 16 residues. The ends lost 5 bases at V and 5 bases at J; junction bases unmatched: 11.

The V call is TRBV19, the J call TRBJ2-7; TRBD1 matches at 11 bases. The CDR3 runs 15 residues. The germline CDR1 and CDR2 sequences are LNHDA and SQIVND (reference sequence). The junction had 7 bases not matched to a gene; V was cut back by 3 bases and J by 6 bases. This CDR3 is CASSIGQGAIGEQYF. CDR3 nucleotide sequence: TGTGCCAGTAGTATTGGACAGGGGGCAATAGGCGAGCAGTACTTC. The full variable domain, with the rest looked up from reference TRBV19 and TRBJ2-7, is DGGITQSPKYLFRKEGQNVTLSCEQNLNHDAMYWYRQDPGQGLRLIYYSQIVNDFQKGDIAEGYSVSREKKESFPLTVTSAQKNPTAFYLCASSIGQGAIGEQYFGPGTRLTVT.

V usage is TRBV10-3 and J usage is TRBJ2-2; a weak D match, TRBD2 (5 bases). Between the trimmed V and J ends, which lost 5 bases and 5 bases, there was a span of 9 bases. CDR3 length equals 13 residues. The germline V gene encodes CDR1 ENHRY and CDR2 SYGVKD. CDR3 residues: CAISLEGTGELFF. CDR3 nucleotide sequence: TGTGCCATCAGTCTTGAGGGTACCGGGGAGCTGTTTTTT.

The chain has TRBV7-3 and TRBJ2-5; the match to TRBD2 covers 14 bases. The CDR3 covers 16 residues. Germline V CDR1 and CDR2: SGHTA, FQGTGA. With V trimmed by 5 bases and J by 4 bases, 6 bases remained unmatched. DNA for the CDR3: TGTGCCAGCAGCCCCGGACTAGCGGGGGGTATAGAGACCCAGTACTTC. Translated, it gives CASSPGLAGGIETQYF.

This sequence joins TRBV10-2 and TRBJ1-2; D is uncertain. The V end was cut by 4 bases, the J end by 4 bases, with 7 bases between. Germline values: CDR1 WSHSY, CDR2 SAAADI. The CDR3 loop spans 12 amino acids. CDR3 in amino acids: CASSGQVYGYTF. CDR3 nucleotides: TGCGCCAGCAGTGGGCAAGTCTATGGCTACACCTTC.

The chain uses TRBV5-6 and TRBJ2-6; perhaps TRBD2 as D (5 bases). CDR1 and CDR2 from the germline V gene are SGHDT and YYEEEE. The V gene lost 2 bases and the J gene lost 4 bases, with 7 bases spanning the gap. CDR3 size: 14 residues. CDR3 region: CASSFGMGANVLTF. CDR3 bases: TGTGCCAGCAGCTTCGGGATGGGGGCCAACGTCCTGACTTTC.